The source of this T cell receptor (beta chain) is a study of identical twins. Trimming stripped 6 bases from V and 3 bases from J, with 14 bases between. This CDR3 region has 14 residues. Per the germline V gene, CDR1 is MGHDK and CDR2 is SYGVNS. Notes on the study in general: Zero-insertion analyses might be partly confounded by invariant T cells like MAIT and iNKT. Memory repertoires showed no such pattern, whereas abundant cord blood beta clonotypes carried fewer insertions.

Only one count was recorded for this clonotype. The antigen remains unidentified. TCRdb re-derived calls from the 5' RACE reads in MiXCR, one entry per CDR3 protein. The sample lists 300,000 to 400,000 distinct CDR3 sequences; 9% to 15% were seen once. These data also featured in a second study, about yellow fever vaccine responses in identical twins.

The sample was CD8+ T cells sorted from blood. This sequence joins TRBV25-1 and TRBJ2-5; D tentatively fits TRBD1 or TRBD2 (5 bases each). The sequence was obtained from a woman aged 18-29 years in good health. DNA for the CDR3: TGTGCCAGCAGGGGGGAATTGTGGGAAGAGACCCAGTACTTC. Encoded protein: CASRGELWEETQYF.